The rows below give T cell receptor beta chains drawn from one sample of a study of T cells in localized non-small cell lung cancer. Repertoires were generated with immunoSEQ multiplex PCR, while TCRdb's copy carries only in-frame clones and drops some. The sample yields some 20,000 clones, 65% to 90% seen once. The source material was peripheral blood, sampled before any cancer treatment. The receptor source for this set is a man aged 40 to 75 with stage I lung adenocarcinoma. CDR3s include the opening cysteine and the closing phenylalanine or tryptophan. D genes are given only for firm matches. Clone size is given for some rows only: seen once, a few or many times, or a class if the clone is expanded.

TGCAGTGCTAGAGAAGAGACCCAGTACTTC	CSAREETQYF	.	medium-sized	TRBV20-1	TRBJ2-5
TGTGCCAGCAGAGGGGAGGGACAGGGGGAATACGAGCAGTACTTC	CASRGEGQGEYEQYF	TRBD1	.	TRBV27	TRBJ2-7
TGTGCCAGCACCGATAAGACAGAGCCCGAGCAGTACTTC	CASTDKTEPEQYF	.	.	TRBV27	TRBJ2-7
TGTGCCAGCAGTAGGACTAGCGGGTCCCTCAATGAGCAGTTCTTC	CASSRTSGSLNEQFF	TRBD2	.	TRBV6-1	TRBJ2-1
TGTGCCAGCAGTCGTATACCCCTGCCCTTGCTATACGAGCAGTACTTC	CASSRIPLPLLYEQYF	.	.	TRBV28	TRBJ2-7
TGTGCCAGTCATGGACAGGTAAATCAGCCCCAGCATTTT	CASHGQVNQPQHF	TRBD1	.	TRBV6-4	TRBJ1-5
TGTGCCAGCAGTGAGGCAGGAACTGGCACGCAGTATTTT	CASSEAGTGTQYF	.	.	TRBV6-4	TRBJ2-3
TGTGCCAGCAGTTTAACCACGGGGGAAACTGAAGCTTTCTTT	CASSLTTGETEAFF	.	.	TRBV28	TRBJ1-1
TGTGCCAGCAGCTTTGGGTTCTCTGAAGCTTTCTTT	CASSFGFSEAFF	.	few	TRBV7-2	TRBJ1-1
TGTGCCTGGAGCCTAGACCTGGGAAACACCATATATTTT	CAWSLDLGNTIYF	.	.	TRBV30	TRBJ1-3
TGTGCCAGCAGCCTACCCGGGACAGGGGGCGGGAATGAGCAGTTCTTC	CASSLPGTGGGNEQFF	TRBD1	.	TRBV7-9	TRBJ2-1
TGTGCCAGCAGTTTCTCGACAGGGGGCTGGGAGACCCAGTACTTC	CASSFSTGGWETQYF	TRBD1	.	TRBV6-5	TRBJ2-5
TGTGCCAGCAGCGTAGGGGGACTAGCGGGAGGGCCGGGAGTAGAGACCCAGTACTTC	CASSVGGLAGGPGVETQYF	TRBD2	.	TRBV9	TRBJ2-5
TGCGCCAGCAGCCAAGTCGGGCCCACAGATACGCAGTATTTT	CASSQVGPTDTQYF	.	once	TRBV4-1	TRBJ2-3
TGCAGCGTTGACGGCCTCTACACAGATACGCAGTATTTT	CSVDGLYTDTQYF	.	.	TRBV29-1	TRBJ2-3
TGTGCCAGCAGTGAAACCAGTCTCTACTACAATGAGCAGTTCTTC	CASSETSLYYNEQFF	.	.	TRBV6-1	TRBJ2-1
TGTGCCACCAGCAGAGCCTCCGGGACCCCCCACGATCGGGCGTCGGAGACCCAGTACTTC	CATSRASGTPHDRASETQYF	.	.	TRBV15	TRBJ2-5
TGTGCCAGCAGTGAAATGGGCCTTTCTCTCTACTACGAGCAGTACTTC	CASSEMGLSLYYEQYF	.	.	TRBV2	TRBJ2-7
TGTGCCAGCTCCCTTAAATCCCAACAGGGACCTAACTATGGCTACACCTTC	CASSLKSQQGPNYGYTF	.	.	TRBV18	TRBJ1-2
TGTGCCATCAAAGGTCAGATCGGGGTCACTGAAGCTTTCTTT	CAIKGQIGVTEAFF	.	.	TRBV10-3	TRBJ1-1